What follows describes a single T cell receptor (beta chain). What it binds is not known. The data originate from a study of cytomegalovirus exposure and HLA in healthy donors. Background on the study: From HLA-typed donors, an early data release held 70 million to 100 million unique TCRs. Study findings and constraints: With high specificity and sensitivity, the classifier reportedly diagnosed cytomegalovirus status. Sequencing had likely introduced a cluster of highly shared sequence variants as an artifact. Previously analyzed data showed that most TCR beta V segments were productive at a frequency of about 87% or about 30%.

PCR was performed using 60 Vbeta and 13 Jbeta primers. Clones were sequenced by immunoSEQ multiplex PCR, and TCRdb holds only the in-frame ones, with some missing. The data show 130,000 or so clones, about 86% seen once. Losses at the gene ends were 8 bases for V and 3 bases for J; bases not matched to a gene: 4. Germline lookup yields CDR1 MNHEY and CDR2 SVGAGI. There are 13 residues in the CDR3. The gene calls are TRBV6-5 and TRBJ1-5, with 7 bases identical to TRBD1. Sequences were obtained from PBMCs. This TCR was sampled from a woman aged 40 to 50 in good health and CMV-seronegative. Here the CDR3 DNA reads TGTGCCAGCGCGACAGGGACCAATCAGCCCCAGCATTTT. Translating gives CASATGTNQPQHF.